Below are 4 T cell receptor beta chains sequenced from a single sample in a study of blood T cell repertoires in COVID-19 (dated by TCRdb to the early 2020s). The library relied on the immunoSEQ multiplex PCR assay. TCRdb retrieved this table from immuneACCESS and kept in-frame rearrangements only. Not all clones are present; in checked studies, unresolved V genes account for under half, and no reason is known for the remainder. This sample lists roughly 250,000 clones; roughly 82% were detected once. About 5.3% of the sample is taken by the ten largest. Sequencing used peripheral blood. The receptors derive from a woman older than 75 with active or convalescent COVID-19.

The gene calls are TRBV18 and TRBJ2-1; D is possibly TRBD2 (6 bases). V dropped 0 bases and J dropped 6 bases, with 15 bases sitting between them. The germline V gene encodes CDR1 KGHSH and CDR2 LQKENI. This CDR3 is built from 16 residues. CDR3 in amino acids: CASSPPSRRVGNEQFF. The CDR3 DNA follows: TGTGCCAGCTCACCACCGTCACGGAGGGTTGGCAATGAGCAGTTCTTC.

The V gene is TRBV1, the J gene TRBJ2-2; no DNA check was done on the table's D call, TRBD2. TRBV1 constitutes a pseudogene. The CDR3 runs to 17 residues. The CDR3 nucleotides are TGCACCAGCAGCCAAGATCGCGGGAGTAAGTACACCGGGGAGCTGTTTTTT. This translates into CTSSQDRGSKYTGELFF.

This clone appeared a few times. The rearrangement links TRBV6-1 to TRBJ1-6; 8 bases map to TRBD1. In germline, CDR1 is MNHNS, CDR2 SASEGT. CDR3 length: 15 amino acids. V was pared by 0 bases and J by 8 bases, with 3 bases of the junction left unmatched. The CDR3 loop is CASSEAPTGDSPLHF. In nucleotides, the CDR3 is TGTGCCAGCAGTGAAGCGCCGACAGGGGATTCACCCCTCCACTTT.

The V call is TRBV6-1, the J call TRBJ1-1; D might be TRBD1 (5 bases). The V gene's germline CDR1 is MNHNS and CDR2 SASEGT. V was shortened by 5 bases and J by 4 bases, with 14 bases between the two germline ends. The CDR3 contains 14 residues. The CDR3 DNA is TGTGCCAGCAGTTCCGCCGGGGGTGCCACTGAAGCTTTCTTT. It yields the protein CASSSAGGATEAFF.